This T cell receptor (beta chain) originates from a study of blood T cell repertoires in COVID-19. The V end was cut by 0 bases, the J end by 4 bases, with 13 bases between. The CDR3 contains 16 residues. Germline CDR1 is SGDLS and CDR2 is YYNGEE. In the original analysis: For nucleated cells, counts were estimated from reference gene primer amplification. Clones were sequenced by immunoSEQ multiplex PCR, and TCRdb holds only the in-frame ones, with some missing. V and J calls and clone size are given by that table; D and trimming were obtained from the DNA. The sample includes around 140,000 clones, 88% of them seen just once.

The sequence derives from a human donor in a cohort sampled during active COVID-19. The chain is built from TRBV9 and TRBJ1-4; D gene unclear. Source material: peripheral blood. The CDR3 is CASSVAWAESNEKLFF. The CDR3 nucleotides read TGTGCCAGCAGCGTAGCCTGGGCAGAAAGTAATGAAAAACTGTTTTTT.